What follows is one T cell receptor (beta chain) and its context. No antigen is known for it. This specimen belongs to a study of T cell responses to AZD1222 COVID-19 vaccine. Study-wide results and limits: In all cases, repertoires were sampled only after the peak T cell response. Epitopes outside B.1.351 and B.1.1.7 mutated regions reportedly drew nearly half of spike TCRs. Females made up more of the donors, who were largely white British, and clonal diversity may have come out too low. Seropositive AZD1222 recipients at baseline numbered only five or six.

Here immunoSEQ multiplex PCR was the method, and the copy in TCRdb shows in-frame clones only, minus some. The sample holds about 99,000 clones, over 75% seen once. Trimming cost V 3 bases and J 2 bases, with 13 bases left between them. The CDR3 has 15 amino acids. Germline V gene data show CDR1 as MNHNS and CDR2 as SASEGT. The sequence was collected from an adult in good health. This sequence joins TRBV6-1 and TRBJ1-2; D not certain. The specimen was peripheral blood, collected on day 0 of AZD1222 vaccination. CDR3 coding DNA: TGTGCCAGCAGTGAGGTCCGTACTGAGAACTATGGCTACACCTTC. This sequence encodes CASSEVRTENYGYTF.